These 21 T cell receptor beta chains were all obtained from the same sample, sequenced in a study of blood T cells in healthy people across ages. Primed by a sample-barcoded 5' primer and a J-beta primer mix, a second PCR proceeded for about 6 to 12 cycles. TCRdb reprocessed the 5' RACE reads via MiXCR and lists one record per CDR3 protein. The table shows about 600,000 distinct CDR3 sequences, with around 50% occurring only once. The sample taken for sequencing was blood. The receptors derive from a man aged 80 or over in good health.

The sample holds a few counts of this clonotype. V is TRBV5-1 and J is TRBJ2-2; D may be TRBD1 (6 bases). This CDR3 is built from 15 residues. Trimming pared 4 bases from V and 4 bases from J, leaving 14 bases between. Looked up from germline, CDR1 is SGHRS and CDR2 is YFSETQ. This chain's CDR3 is CASSLAQGSTGELFF. CDR3 nucleotide sequence: TGCGCCAGCAGCCTAGCACAGGGTAGCACCGGGGAGCTGTTTTTT. Variable domain in full (rest from reference TRBV5-1 and TRBJ2-2): KAGVTQTPRYLIKTRGQQVTLSCSPISGHRSVSWYQQTPGQGLQFLFEYFSETQRNKGNFPGRFSGRQFSNSRSEMNVSTLELGDSALYLCASSLAQGSTGELFFGEGSRLTVL.

The rearrangement joins TRBV28 to TRBJ2-1; 9 nucleotides agree with TRBD1. The J segment lost 7 bases and the V segment lost 5 bases, leaving 9 bases of the junction unmatched. The CDR3 is 15 amino acids. Germline V lookup: CDR1 MDHEN, CDR2 SYDVKM. The CDR3, as DNA: TGTGCCAGCAGTATAGACAGGGGGTGGACAAATGAGCAGTTCTTC. The encoded protein is CASSIDRGWTNEQFF.

The chain employs TRBV20-1 and TRBJ2-3; unclear D gene. Germline loops: CDR1 DFQATT, CDR2 SNEGSKA (reference sequence). V gave up 1 base and J gave up 5 bases, with 7 bases separating them. There are 12 residues in the CDR3. As DNA, the CDR3 is TGCAGTGCTAGAGTTGCCGGAGATACGCAGTATTTT. Translating gives CSARVAGDTQYF.

This clonotype was counted between two and nine times. The chain recombines TRBV7-2 with TRBJ2-7; D gene ambiguous. CDR3 size: 13 residues. Germline loops: CDR1 SGHTA, CDR2 FQGNSA. The germline V and J ends were trimmed by 1 base and 9 bases, with 13 bases remaining between them. Written as DNA, the CDR3 is TGTGCCAGCAGCTTAGAGAAGACCAACGGGCAGTACTTC. Amino acids: CASSLEKTNGQYF. The full variable domain, in which reference TRBV7-2 and TRBJ2-7 provide the parts outside the CDR3, is GAGVSQSPSNKVTEKGKDVELRCDPISGHTALYWYRQSLGQGLEFLIYFQGNSAPDKSGLPSDRFSAERTGGSVSTLTIQRTQQEDSAVYLCASSLEKTNGQYFGPGTRLTVT.

In this sample, this clonotype turned up many times. One base away lies a much larger clone, so this may be a sequencing read error. This chain uses TRBV6-5 with TRBJ2-5, with 9 bases aligning to TRBD2. V gave up 2 bases and J gave up 11 bases; unmatched junction bases: 12. Germline V CDR1 and CDR2: MNHEY, SVGAGI. This CDR3 is built from 15 residues. CDR3 loop: CASSYGGRAVNEQYF. The CDR3 DNA sequence: TGTGCCAGCAGTTACGGCGGGAGGGCTGTAAATGAGCAGTACTTC.

This clonotype was counted ten times or more. The CDR3 DNA is TGTGCCAGCAGTTACCATCTCACGGGCACTGAAGCTTTCTTT. Encoded protein: CASSYHLTGTEAFF. The V gene is TRBV6-6, the J gene TRBJ1-1, with D uncertain. Germline CDR1 and CDR2: MNHNY and SVGAGI (reference sequence). The CDR3 contains 14 residues. Trimming stripped 2 bases from V and 4 bases from J, with 11 bases between.

This clonotype came up once. This chain connects TRBV15 to TRBJ2-5; the match to TRBD2 covers 7 bases. The closer fit of TRBJ2-7 to the DNA end suggests the J call may be wrong. This CDR3 has 12 residues. Per germline, CDR1 LNHNV and CDR2 YYDKDF (reference sequence). The CDR3 nucleotides read TGTGCCACCAGCTGGGGGGGAGGCGAGCAGTACTTC. Translated: CATSWGGGEQYF.

The V call is TRBV10-3, the J call TRBJ2-7, with D uncertain. Germline CDR1 and CDR2: ENHRY and SYGVKD. V was clipped by 3 bases and J by 4 bases, with 7 bases between them. The CDR3 extends over 12 amino acids. CDR3 loop: CAISDRPYEQYF. Here the CDR3 DNA reads TGTGCCATCAGTGACCGACCTTACGAGCAGTACTTC.

The rearrangement joins TRBV28 to TRBJ1-3; possible D gene TRBD1, 5 bases. CDR1 and CDR2 (germline): MDHEN, SYDVKM. The V and J ends lost 10 bases and 2 bases respectively, with 15 bases between them. The CDR3 totals 14 residues. The CDR3 sequence is CAILGEKAGNTIYF. Here the CDR3 DNA reads TGTGCCATCCTGGGGGAAAAAGCTGGAAACACCATATATTTT. Supplemented by reference TRBV28 and TRBJ1-3, the full variable domain reads DVKVTQSSRYLVKRTGEKVFLECVQDMDHENMFWYRQDPGLGLRLIYFSYDVKMKEKGDIPEGYSVSREKKERFSLILESASTNQTSMYLCAILGEKAGNTIYFGEGSWLTVV.

The chain employs TRBV4-1 and TRBJ1-2, with unresolved D. This CDR3 contains 17 residues. Trimming cost V 1 base and J 0 bases, with 15 bases left between them. Germline V CDR1 and CDR2: MGHRA, YSYEKL. CDR3 in amino acids: CASSQGRAVSPNYGYTF. The CDR3 DNA is TGCGCCAGCAGCCAAGGTAGGGCAGTATCTCCTAACTATGGCTACACCTTC.

This clonotype was detected only a few times. The chain links TRBV15 to TRBJ2-5, with D perhaps TRBD2 (6 bases). The germline gives CDR1 LNHNV, CDR2 YYDKDF (reference sequence). The V end lost 2 bases, the J end lost 0 bases, and 13 bases lay between the germline ends. This CDR3 spans 16 amino acids. In nucleotides, the CDR3 is TGTGCCACCAGCAGATCGGGGGACTTTTACCAAGAGACCCAGTACTTC. It codes for CATSRSGDFYQETQYF.

This clonotype was picked up many times. This chain links TRBV6-5 with TRBJ1-1, with 10 bases identical to TRBD1. Germline V lookup: CDR1 MNHEY, CDR2 SVGAGI. Unmatched junction bases numbered 4, after V lost 2 bases and J lost 1 base. This CDR3 is 16 amino acids long. This chain's CDR3 is CASSYARDRGNTEAFF. The DNA of the CDR3 is TGTGCCAGCAGTTACGCCCGGGACAGGGGGAACACTGAAGCTTTCTTT.

A few counts support this clonotype. The chain is built from TRBV5-5 and TRBJ2-7, with no clear D. The germline CDR1 and CDR2 sequences are SGHKS and YYEKEE (reference sequence). V dropped 0 bases and J dropped 5 bases, with 6 bases sitting between them. This CDR3 is 12 amino acids long. In DNA, the CDR3 is TGTGCCAGCAGCTTGGTTGGGCACGAGCAGTACTTC. Protein product: CASSLVGHEQYF.

In its sample, this clonotype was seen a few times. The CDR3 coding sequence is TGCAGTGCTAGGTTGTCGGGTACGCAGTATTTT. Translation gives CSARLSGTQYF. J is TRBJ2-3 and V is TRBV20-1; no firm D call. The V gene lost 3 bases and the J gene lost 8 bases, with 9 bases spanning the gap. Germline V gene lookup returns CDR1 DFQATT and CDR2 SNEGSKA (reference sequence). CDR3 size: 11 residues.

The chain couples TRBV20-1 to TRBJ2-5, with a possible D match to TRBD1 (6 bases). CDR1 DFQATT and CDR2 SNEGSKA come from the germline V gene (reference sequence). The CDR3 covers 11 residues. Trimming took off 8 bases at V and 4 bases at J, with 11 bases between the two ends. The CDR3 sequence: CSPEGGETQYF. In DNA form, the CDR3 reads TGCAGTCCCGAAGGGGGAGAGACCCAGTACTTC.

As concerns this clonotype: Just one base apart from a much larger clone, this may be a read error. The chain combines TRBV7-2 with TRBJ2-1; no definite D call. Germline CDR1 and CDR2: SGHTA and FQGNSA. Trimming cost V 6 bases and J 4 bases, with 13 bases left between them. CDR3 length: 14 residues. The CDR3 nucleotides read TGTGCCAGCAGGTCCGGTCACGAGTACAATGAGCAGTTCTTC. Protein: CASRSGHEYNEQFF.

This clonotype has just one count. The DNA of the CDR3 is TGTGCCAGCAGCTTTAGTTTCCGACCGACAGTCTATGGCTACACCTTC. Its protein is CASSFSFRPTVYGYTF. The chain uses TRBV7-6 and TRBJ1-2, with TRBD1 as a possible D gene (5 bases). This CDR3 is 16 amino acids long. V lost 3 bases to trimming and J lost 4 bases, with 18 bases between them. CDR1 and CDR2 from the germline V gene are SGHVS and FNYEAQ.

V gene TRBV5-4 combines with J gene TRBJ2-1, with a weak D call TRBD1 (5 bases). This CDR3 has 13 amino acids. The germline V gene encodes CDR1 SGHNT and CDR2 YYREEE (reference sequence). Trimming removed 4 bases from V and 12 bases from J, with 17 bases in between. In DNA, the CDR3 is TGTGCCAGCAGCACCGAAGGGGTTTGGGTGCAGTTCTTC. The encoded protein is CASSTEGVWVQFF.

The sample holds a few counts of this clonotype. The J gene is TRBJ2-1, the V gene TRBV5-1; D call uncertain. The CDR3 covers 14 residues. V lost 2 bases and J lost 4, with 10 bases in between. Per the germline V gene, CDR1 is SGHRS and CDR2 is YFSETQ. The CDR3 loop is CASSFASLYNEQFF. The CDR3 DNA follows: TGCGCCAGCAGCTTTGCCAGTCTTTACAATGAGCAGTTCTTC.

This sequence joins TRBV2 and TRBJ2-7, with D perhaps TRBD2 (7 bases). This CDR3 has 16 residues. Trimming took 2 bases from V and 4 from J, leaving 18 bases between them. The germline gives CDR1 SNHLY, CDR2 FYNNEI. CDR3 region: CASSERGAGVPYEQYF. For the CDR3, the DNA is TGTGCCAGCAGTGAAAGGGGGGCGGGAGTCCCGTACGAGCAGTACTTC.

This clonotype was observed a few times. The chain couples TRBV4-3 to TRBJ2-7, with 10 bases that match TRBD2. V gave up 0 bases and J gave up 3 bases; unmatched junction bases: 5. Per germline, CDR1 LGHNA and CDR2 YSLEER. CDR3 length: 16 amino acids. The chain's CDR3 is CASSQDLGTSVYEQYF. CDR3 bases: TGCGCCAGCAGCCAAGATCTCGGGACTAGCGTCTACGAGCAGTACTTC.